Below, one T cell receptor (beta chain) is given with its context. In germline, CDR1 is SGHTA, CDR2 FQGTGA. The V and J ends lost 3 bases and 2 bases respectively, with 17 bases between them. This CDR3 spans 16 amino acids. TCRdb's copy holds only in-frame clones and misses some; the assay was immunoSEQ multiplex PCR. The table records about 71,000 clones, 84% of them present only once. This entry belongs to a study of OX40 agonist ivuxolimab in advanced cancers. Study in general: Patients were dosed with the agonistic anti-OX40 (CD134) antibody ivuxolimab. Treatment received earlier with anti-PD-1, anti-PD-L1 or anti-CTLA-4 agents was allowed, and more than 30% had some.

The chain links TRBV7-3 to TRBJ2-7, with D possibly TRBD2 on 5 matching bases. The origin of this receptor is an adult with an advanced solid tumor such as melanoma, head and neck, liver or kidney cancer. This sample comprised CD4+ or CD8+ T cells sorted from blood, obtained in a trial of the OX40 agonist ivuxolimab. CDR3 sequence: CASSFFFRDSAYEQYF. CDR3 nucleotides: TGTGCCAGCAGCTTTTTCTTCCGGGATTCGGCCTACGAGCAGTACTTC. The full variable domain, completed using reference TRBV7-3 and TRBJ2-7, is GAGVSQTPSNKVTEKGKYVELRCDPISGHTALYWYRQSLGQGPEFLIYFQGTGAADDSGLPNDRFFAVRPEGSVSTLKIQRTERGDSAVYLCASSFFFRDSAYEQYFGPGTRLTVT.